The rows below give T cell receptor beta chains drawn from one sample of a study of lymphopenia after photon versus proton radiotherapy. Using immunoSEQ multiplex PCR, the repertoire was profiled, and TCRdb retains in-frame clones only, with some absent. This table holds 65,000 or so clones, approximately 86% found once. The source was peripheral blood, collected from a patient treated with proton-based radiotherapy. The source of these receptors is a man older than 75 with esophageal cancer. Both conserved end residues are part of each CDR3. Each record gives: J gene, V gene, clone size, D gene, CDR3 DNA, CDR3 protein. A D gene is named only where the DNA matches it firmly. Clone size is shown for a subset of rows, as once, few, many or a class of expanded clone.

TRBJ2-7,TRBV7-2,NA,NA,TGTGCCAGCAGCCTCGGACAGCAACGGGAGCAGTACTTC,CASSLGQQREQYF
TRBJ2-1,TRBV30,NA,TRBD2,TGTGCCTGGAGTGCAAATAGCGGGAATCGGATCGGTGAGCAGTTCTTC,CAWSANSGNRIGEQFF
TRBJ1-6,TRBV2,NA,NA,TGTGCCAGCAGCCAAACAGACAGCGGCAATTCACCCCTCCACTTT,CASSQTDSGNSPLHF
TRBJ2-7,TRBV7-8,NA,NA,TGTGCCAGCAGCTTAGCGGGGGACGAGCAGTACTTC,CASSLAGDEQYF
TRBJ2-4,TRBV19,NA,NA,TGTGCCAGTAGTAGGGGGCCGCGAGGGAACATTCAGTACTTC,CASSRGPRGNIQYF
TRBJ1-6,TRBV9,NA,NA,TGTGCCAGCAGCGTAGATGAGGATTCACCCCTCCACTTT,CASSVDEDSPLHF
TRBJ1-4,TRBV4-1,NA,NA,TGCGCCAGCGGCCGGTCTGCAGCAACTAATGAAAAACTGTTTTTT,CASGRSAATNEKLFF
TRBJ2-2,TRBV14,NA,NA,TGTGCCAGCAGCCAGGGCGTCGGGGAGCTGTTTTTT,CASSQGVGELFF
TRBJ2-7,TRBV7-2,NA,NA,TGTGCCAGCAGCTTCTCCGGGAGTGAATACGAGCAGTACTTC,CASSFSGSEYEQYF
TRBJ1-6,TRBV30,NA,TRBD1,TGTGCCTGGAATAATAACCCCCCAGGGGGTCGTTCACCCCTCCACTTT,CAWNNNPPGGRSPLHF
TRBJ2-1,TRBV5-1,NA,NA,TGCGCCAGCAGCCGCGGCAATTCGGGCAATGAGCAGTTCTTC,CASSRGNSGNEQFF
TRBJ1-6,TRBV4-1,once,TRBD1,TGCGCCAGCAGCCAAGAGACAGGGAGTTCACCCCTCCACTTT,CASSQETGSSPLHF
TRBJ2-3,TRBV19,NA,NA,TGTGCCAGTAAAGGGACCTACACAGATACGCAGTATTTT,CASKGTYTDTQYF
TRBJ2-1,TRBV2,NA,TRBD2,TGTGCCAGCACCCCGGGACTAGCGAACAATGAGCAGTTCTTC,CASTPGLANNEQFF
TRBJ2-5,TRBV5-4,NA,NA,TGTGCCAGCAGCTTGGAGCGGAGGCAGACCCAGTACTTC,CASSLERRQTQYF
TRBJ1-4,TRBV5-4,NA,NA,TGTGCCAGCAGCTTGGTCGGGGAAGGAGGAGAAAAACTGTTTTTT,CASSLVGEGGEKLFF
TRBJ1-1,TRBV19,NA,NA,TGTGCCAGTAGTCCCAGGGTGGATGGAACTGAAGCTTTCTTT,CASSPRVDGTEAFF
TRBJ2-7,TRBV5-4,few,NA,TGTGCCAGCAGCTTGGGGGGGAATACTCAAACGGAAGAGCAGTACTTC,CASSLGGNTQTEEQYF
TRBJ1-4,TRBV4-2,NA,NA,TGTGCCAGCAGCCAAGCTACCGGGACTGCTAATGAAAAACTGTTTTTT,CASSQATGTANEKLFF
TRBJ1-2,TRBV5-6,NA,NA,TGTGCCAGCAGCTTGGTGCGGGAATTGGGCTATGGCTACACCTTC,CASSLVRELGYGYTF
TRBJ2-1,TRBV5-6,NA,TRBD2,TGTGCCAGCAGCTCGACTAGCGGGAGGTTCGATGAGCAGTTCTTC,CASSSTSGRFDEQFF
TRBJ1-2,TRBV4-2,few,NA,TGTGCCAGCAGCCAAGTACGGAACTATGGCTACACCTTC,CASSQVRNYGYTF
TRBJ2-1,TRBV6-6,NA,TRBD1,TGTGCCAGCAGCTTAGGGACAGGGCCTAACAATGAGCAGTTCTTC,CASSLGTGPNNEQFF
TRBJ2-1,TRBV2,NA,NA,TGTGCCAGCAGGCGGACTTATGAGCAGTTCTTC,CASRRTYEQFF
TRBJ2-3,TRBV7-9,few,NA,TGTGCCAGCATGTTAGGCTATACGCAGTATTTT,CASMLGYTQYF
TRBJ2-1,TRBV14,NA,TRBD1,TGTGCCAGCAGCCAAGTCAGGGGGCTCCGGAATGAGCAGTTCTTC,CASSQVRGLRNEQFF
TRBJ2-3,TRBV5-1,NA,NA,TGCGCCAGCAGCCAAACCGGGACCCCAAGAGATACGCAGTATTTT,CASSQTGTPRDTQYF
TRBJ1-2,TRBV5-1,NA,TRBD1,TGCGCCAGCAGCTTGGAGACAGGGACACGCGGCTACACCTTC,CASSLETGTRGYTF
TRBJ1-5,TRBV9,once,TRBD1,TGTGCCAGCAGCCAAAAAGGCTTACAGGGGCAAAGCAATCAGCCCCAGCATTTT,CASSQKGLQGQSNQPQHF
TRBJ1-1,TRBV5-5,NA,NA,TGTGCCAGCAGCCCAAGAGGACAAATGAACACTGAAGCTTTCTTT,CASSPRGQMNTEAFF
TRBJ1-5,TRBV29-1,NA,TRBD1,TGCAGCGTGGGACAGGGGGGGAATCAGCCCCAGCATTTT,CSVGQGGNQPQHF
TRBJ1-2,TRBV4-1,NA,TRBD1,TGCGCCAGCAGCCATGTTCCGACAGGGGCAGTCTATGGCTACACCTTC,CASSHVPTGAVYGYTF
TRBJ1-5,TRBV7-2,NA,NA,TGTGCCAGCAGCTTAGTTTCTCTCCAGGAGTACAATCAGCCCCAGCATTTT,CASSLVSLQEYNQPQHF
TRBJ2-1,TRBV9,NA,NA,TGTGCCCGCAGCGTAGTGGGGGGGCCCTACAATGAGCAGTTCTTC,CARSVVGGPYNEQFF
TRBJ2-5,TRBV18,NA,TRBD1,TGTGCCAGCTCACTCGGACAGGAAGGGTGGGAGACCCAGTACTTC,CASSLGQEGWETQYF
TRBJ1-6,TRBV13,NA,TRBD1,TGTGCCAGCAGCGCGGACAGGGGAGCCTTCCACTTT,CASSADRGAFHF
TRBJ1-1,TRBV7-8,few,NA,TGTGCCAGCAGCTCCCCAAACCAACGGATGAACACTGAAGCTTTCTTT,CASSSPNQRMNTEAFF
TRBJ2-1,TRBV7-9,NA,NA,TGTGCCAGCAGCTTAGCTGGGGTCCTCTCCTACAATGAGCAGTTCTTC,CASSLAGVLSYNEQFF
TRBJ1-2,TRBV11-3,NA,NA,TGTGCCAGCAGCTCCCGACAGGCTACCTACACCTTC,CASSSRQATYTF
TRBJ2-7,TRBV5-1,once,TRBD1,TGCGCCAGCAGCTGGACAGGGGTTCGCGACGAGCAGTACTTC,CASSWTGVRDEQYF
TRBJ1-2,TRBV29-1,NA,NA,TGCAGCGTTGGGAGGGGTCCTCTCTATGGCTACACCTTC,CSVGRGPLYGYTF
TRBJ2-1,TRBV19,NA,NA,TGTGCCAGTACCATTTCCGTTGGGTTCTTAAGATCCTACAATGAGCAGTTCTTC,CASTISVGFLRSYNEQFF
TRBJ1-1,TRBV7-2,NA,TRBD1,TGTGCCAGCAGCTTCCCCCTCGGGCCAGGGGGGACTGAAGCTTTCTTT,CASSFPLGPGGTEAFF
TRBJ1-2,TRBV2,NA,NA,TGTGCCAGCCGACTCAAGAATACCTGGACAGCTGCCAGGGGAGGTGGCTACACCTTC,CASRLKNTWTAARGGGYTF
TRBJ1-1,TRBV7-6,NA,NA,TGTGCCAGCAGCTTAGCGGAGGGGGTAATTGAAGCTTTCTTT,CASSLAEGVIEAFF